Sequencing of this T cell receptor beta chain was carried out in a study of T cells in localized non-small cell lung cancer. Trimming stripped 3 bases from V and 0 bases from J, with 18 bases between. Germline lookup yields CDR1 SGHVS and CDR2 FNYEAQ. This CDR3 is 19 amino acids long. The data were produced by immunoSEQ multiplex PCR, yet TCRdb's version contains in-frame clones alone and is incomplete. The sample lists roughly 38,000 clones; 88% were seen once. The sample in question was peripheral blood, obtained before any cancer treatment. This TCR derives from a woman aged 40-70 years with stage I lung adenocarcinoma. The V call is TRBV7-6, the J call TRBJ2-6; TRBD1 might be the D (5 bases). This chain's CDR3 is CASSFPKGSANSGANVLTF. The CDR3, as DNA: TGTGCCAGCAGCTTCCCCAAGGGGTCAGCTAACTCTGGGGCCAACGTCCTGACTTTC.